Listed here are 13 T cell receptor beta chains from one sample, sequenced in a study of Ad26.COV2.S vaccination and SARS-CoV-2 variants. Sequencing was performed with immunoSEQ multiplex PCR; in TCRdb, only in-frame clones are kept and a portion is missing. Of around 300,000 clones in the sample, about 88% were seen once. Treatment meaning: roughly 20 received Ad26.COV2.S at low or high dose, single or two shots; 5 received placebo; per-sample allocation not given. It was on day 63 after the first vaccine or placebo injection that samples were taken. Sequencing used peripheral blood, obtained in a trial of Ad26.COV2.S vaccine versus placebo. These receptor sequences come from a person aged 18 to 59 who received the Ad26.COV2.S COVID-19 vaccine or a placebo.

The V call is TRBV2, the J call TRBJ2-1, with D tentatively TRBD1 or TRBD2 (5 bases each). The CDR3 length is 14 residues. Between the trimmed V and J ends, which lost 6 bases and 7 bases, there was a span of 16 bases. Per germline, CDR1 SNHLY and CDR2 FYNNEI. CDR3 coding DNA: TGTGCCAGCAGGGGGGACCTACTGGGGAATGAGCAGTTCTTC. Translating it yields CASRGDLLGNEQFF.

The chain links TRBV5-1 to TRBJ2-7; 8 bases are shared with TRBD2. The CDR3 contains 15 residues. Germline loops: CDR1 SGHRS, CDR2 YFSETQ. Germline trimming cut 0 bases from V and 0 bases from J; bases unmatched to any gene: 2. The CDR3 DNA is TGCGCCAGCAGCTTGGCCGGGACTAGCTCCTACGAGCAGTACTTC. Its translation is CASSLAGTSSYEQYF. Full variable domain (rest looked up from reference TRBV5-1 and TRBJ2-7): KAGVTQTPRYLIKTRGQQVTLSCSPISGHRSVSWYQQTPGQGLQFLFEYFSETQRNKGNFPGRFSGRQFSNSRSEMNVSTLELGDSALYLCASSLAGTSSYEQYFGPGTRLTVT.

The V and J genes are TRBV4-1 and TRBJ1-6; D perhaps matches TRBD1 (5 bases). Germline V gene data show CDR1 as MGHRA and CDR2 as YSYEKL. Trimming stripped 3 bases from V and 11 bases from J, with 17 bases between. The CDR3 sequence is 15 residues long. CDR3 region: CASSQSGTKGTPLHF. The DNA for the CDR3 is TGCGCCAGCAGCCAGTCAGGGACTAAAGGTACACCCCTCCACTTT.

A note on this clone: Other DNA sequences in the sample encode the same CDR3. As DNA, the CDR3 is TGCGCCAGCAGTGAGTCGGGCAGGGACTATGGCTACACCTTC. Its protein is CASSESGRDYGYTF. The V gene is TRBV10-1, the J gene TRBJ1-2; D is perhaps TRBD1 (5 bases). The CDR3 has 14 amino acids. V lost 0 bases and J 3 bases, leaving 8 bases between the germline ends. Germline CDR1 is WNHNN and CDR2 is SYGVQD (reference sequence).

The genes are TRBV24-1 and TRBJ2-3; TRBD1 or TRBD2 may be the D gene (5 bases each). The V end was cut by 0 bases, the J end by 3 bases, with 9 bases between. Germline CDR1 and CDR2: KGHDR and SFDVKD. The CDR3 is 15 amino acids. The CDR3 here is CATSDLGDGTDTQYF. CDR3 nucleotides: TGTGCCACCAGTGATTTGGGGGACGGGACAGATACGCAGTATTTT.

This chain uses TRBV28 with TRBJ1-5; D is possibly TRBD1 (5 bases). Germline V lookup: CDR1 MDHEN, CDR2 SYDVKM. Trimming shortened V by 1 base and J by 4 bases, and 20 bases separated the two germline ends. This CDR3 comprises 18 residues. The CDR3, as DNA: TGTGCCAGCAGTTTATCTATTAAGGGGTGGTTAGGGAATCAGCCCCAGCATTTT. Protein: CASSLSIKGWLGNQPQHF.

The chain recombines TRBV2 with TRBJ2-3; no firm D call. CDR3 length: 13 residues. Germline CDR1 reads SNHLY; CDR2 reads FYNNEI. V dropped 8 bases and J dropped 8 bases, with 17 bases sitting between them. As DNA, the CDR3 is TGTGCCAGCCGGTCGGAAGGGTTCCCTACGCAGTATTTT. Protein sequence: CASRSEGFPTQYF.

J is TRBJ1-2 and V is TRBV27; D gene ambiguous. The CDR3 spans 13 residues. V lost 3 bases, J lost 3 bases, and 8 bases lay in between. Per germline, CDR1 MNHEY and CDR2 SMNVEV (reference sequence). CDR3 nucleotides: TGTGCCAGCAGTTTGAGTGGATACTATGGCTACACCTTC. It encodes CASSLSGYYGYTF.

V is TRBV27 and J is TRBJ2-2; TRBD1 might be the D (6 bases). The ends were cut back, 6 bases at V and 0 bases at J, with 11 bases in the middle. This CDR3 comprises 15 residues. Germline lookup yields CDR1 MNHEY and CDR2 SMNVEV (reference sequence). The CDR3 region has the DNA TGTGCCAGCAGCCTCCGGACAGCGAACACCGGGGAGCTGTTTTTT. It specifies CASSLRTANTGELFF.

This clone was seen a few times. The chain combines TRBV28 with TRBJ1-4; 7 bases line up with TRBD1. This CDR3 has 14 residues. CDR1 is MDHEN and CDR2 is SYDVKM in the germline V gene. Germline trimming cut 6 bases from V and 5 bases from J; bases unmatched to any gene: 6. The CDR3 DNA is TGTGCCAGCAGGCCGGGACAGAGGAATGAAAAACTGTTTTTT. Its protein is CASRPGQRNEKLFF.

This chain connects TRBV11-3 to TRBJ1-1; D is uncertain. Between the trimmed V and J ends, which lost 5 bases and 6 bases, there was a span of 7 bases. Germline values: CDR1 SGHNT, CDR2 YENEEA. This CDR3 contains 11 residues. This chain's CDR3 is CASSRSAEAFF. CDR3 nucleotide sequence: TGTGCCAGCAGCCGGAGCGCTGAAGCTTTCTTT.

V and J are TRBV5-1 and TRBJ2-7; the match to TRBD1 covers 7 bases. CDR1 is SGHRS, CDR2 YFSETQ, per germline. V was pared by 5 bases and J by 1 base, with 9 bases of the junction left unmatched. The CDR3 extends over 15 amino acids. CDR3 amino acids: CASRVEQGNSYEQYF. The CDR3 region has the DNA TGCGCCAGCAGGGTAGAACAGGGGAATTCCTACGAGCAGTACTTC.

The chain couples TRBV7-8 to TRBJ2-3, with D perhaps matching TRBD2 (6 bases). CDR3 length: 19 amino acids. V was clipped by 5 bases and J by 2 bases, with 26 bases between them. CDR1 and CDR2 from the germline V gene are SGHVS and FQNEAQ. The DNA of the CDR3 is TGTGCCAGCAGCCATTCCGGGGGTTCCAACTCAGCTAACACAGATACGCAGTATTTT. This translates into CASSHSGGSNSANTDTQYF.